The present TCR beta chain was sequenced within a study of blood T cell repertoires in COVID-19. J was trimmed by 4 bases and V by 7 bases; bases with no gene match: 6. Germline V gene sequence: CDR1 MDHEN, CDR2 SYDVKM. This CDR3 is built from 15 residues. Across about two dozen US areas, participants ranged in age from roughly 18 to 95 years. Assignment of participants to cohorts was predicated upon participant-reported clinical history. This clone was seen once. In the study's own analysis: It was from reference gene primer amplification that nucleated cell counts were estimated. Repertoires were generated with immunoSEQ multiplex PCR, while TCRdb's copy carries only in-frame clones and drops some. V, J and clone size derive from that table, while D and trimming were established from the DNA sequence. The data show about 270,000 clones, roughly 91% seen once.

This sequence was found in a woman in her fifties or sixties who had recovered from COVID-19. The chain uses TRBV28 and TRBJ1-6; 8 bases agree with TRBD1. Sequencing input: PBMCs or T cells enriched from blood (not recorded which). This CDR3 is CASNPTGGYNSPLHF. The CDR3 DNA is TGTGCCAGCAACCCCACAGGGGGATATAATTCACCCCTCCACTTT.